The 15 T cell receptor beta chains below all came from one sample that was sequenced in a study of OX40 agonist ivuxolimab in advanced cancers. Data came from immunoSEQ multiplex PCR; TCRdb stores just in-frame clones and leaves some out. The sample consists of tens of thousands of clones, around 90% of them appearing once. The specimen comprised CD4+ or CD8+ T cells sorted from blood, sampled in a trial of the OX40 agonist ivuxolimab. These receptors came from an adult with an advanced solid tumor such as melanoma, head and neck, liver or kidney cancer.

V usage is TRBV30 and J usage is TRBJ2-1; D not certain. Per germline, CDR1 GTSNPN and CDR2 SVGIG (reference sequence). This CDR3 is 13 amino acids long. With 4 bases removed from V and 9 bases from J, the gap between germline ends came to 16 bases. CDR3 nucleotide sequence: TGTGCCTGGACTAGGTGGGATAAGGGTGAGCAGTTCTTC. Its translation: CAWTRWDKGEQFF.

This clone was seen only a few times. The V call is TRBV7-9, the J call TRBJ2-1; maybe TRBD1 (6 bases). The CDR3 loop spans 18 amino acids. Germline V gives CDR1 SEHNR, CDR2 FQNEAQ (reference sequence). The V end lost 10 bases, the J end lost 9 bases, and 34 bases lay between the germline ends. Written as DNA, the CDR3 is TGTGCCACCTCCTCCTGGGGGCGCAAGACTACCGCCGAAGGTGAGCAGTTCTTC. Its protein is CATSSWGRKTTAEGEQFF. The full variable domain, rest sourced from reference TRBV7-9 and TRBJ2-1, is DTGVSQNPRHKITKRGQNVTFRCDPISEHNRLYWYRQTLGQGPEFLTYFQNEAQLEKSRLLSDRFSAERPKGSFSTLEIQRTEQGDSAMYLCATSSWGRKTTAEGEQFFGPGTRLTVL.

The chain employs TRBV7-2 and TRBJ2-7, with D possibly matching TRBD1 (6 bases). CDR1 SGHTA and CDR2 FQGNSA come from the germline V gene. CDR3 length: 12 amino acids. V lost 5 bases and J lost 9, with 14 bases in between. CDR3 sequence: CASSTSGARQYF. The CDR3 bases are TGTGCCAGCAGCACATCAGGGGCCCGGCAGTACTTC.

The chain is built from TRBV11-2 and TRBJ1-4, with 7 bases lining up with TRBD1. Trimming at V came to 6 bases and at J to 5 bases, leaving 3 bases not matched to a gene. The germline V gene encodes CDR1 SGHAT and CDR2 FQNNGV. The CDR3 covers 13 residues. Here the CDR3 reads CASRRQGNEKLFF. CDR3 bases: TGTGCCAGCAGAAGACAGGGAAATGAAAAACTGTTTTTT. The full variable domain, in which reference TRBV11-2 and TRBJ1-4 provide the parts outside the CDR3, is EAGVAQSPRYKIIEKRQSVAFWCNPISGHATLYWYQQILGQGPKLLIQFQNNGVVDDSQLPKDRFSAERLKGVDSTLKIQPAKLEDSAVYLCASRRQGNEKLFFGSGTQLSVL.

Only one count was recorded for this clone. The chain employs TRBV5-1 and TRBJ2-5; TRBD1 matches 9 bases. The ends lost 0 bases at V and 4 bases at J; junction bases unmatched: 4. CDR1 and CDR2 (germline): SGHRS, YFSETQ. The CDR3 runs 15 residues. CDR3 in amino acids: CASSLEQGAIETQYF. DNA for the CDR3: TGCGCCAGCAGCTTGGAACAGGGGGCTATAGAGACCCAGTACTTC.

The J gene is TRBJ2-7, the V gene TRBV7-2, with 10 bases that match TRBD1. The CDR3 is made up of 13 amino acids. V dropped 3 bases and J dropped 7; count of bases not matched to a gene: 3. CDR1 is SGHTA, CDR2 FQGNSA, per germline. The CDR3, as DNA: TGTGCCAGCAGCTTCGGACAGGGGGGAGAGCAGTACTTC. Translated: CASSFGQGGEQYF.

The chain carries TRBV6-1 and TRBJ2-7; D may be TRBD2 (7 bases). The V end was cut by 10 bases, the J end by 2 bases, with 15 bases between. This CDR3 spans 13 amino acids. CDR1 and CDR2 (germline): MNHNS, SASEGT. The CDR3 spells CATGGGAPYEQYV. CDR3 DNA: TGTGCCACCGGTGGGGGGGCCCCCTACGAGCAGTACGTC.

The chain combines TRBV9 with TRBJ1-4; D is unresolved. V was pared by 2 bases and J by 4 bases, with 9 bases between. This CDR3 has 14 amino acids. Germline CDR1 and CDR2: SGDLS and YYNGEE. CDR3 sequence reads: CASSVSALNEKLFF. CDR3 nucleotides: TGTGCCAGCAGCGTCAGCGCCCTTAATGAAAAACTGTTTTTT.

The chain recombines TRBV28 with TRBJ1-2; 10 bases line up with TRBD1. V shed 2 bases, J shed 10 bases, and the junction held 13 bases outside the gene matches. The V gene's germline CDR1 is MDHEN and CDR2 SYDVKM. This CDR3 comprises 16 residues. The CDR3 loop is CASSLNSGTGAEDYTF. CDR3 sequence (DNA): TGTGCCAGCAGTTTAAATAGTGGGACAGGGGCAGAGGACTACACCTTC.

This sequence joins TRBV28 and TRBJ2-7; 8 nucleotides match TRBD2. Trimming at V came to 3 bases and at J to 1 base, leaving 2 bases not matched to a gene. Germline lookup yields CDR1 MDHEN and CDR2 SYDVKM. The CDR3 extends over 14 amino acids. CDR3 residues: CASSFASGSYEQYF. CDR3 bases: TGTGCCAGCAGTTTCGCTAGCGGGTCCTACGAGCAGTACTTC.

The V gene is TRBV10-3, the J gene TRBJ1-1, with no clear D. Germline assignment: CDR1 ENHRY and CDR2 SYGVKD. V was pared by 10 bases and J by 5 bases, with 23 bases between. The CDR3 contains 15 residues. CDR3 in amino acids: CANRAAAGDWTEAFF. Here the CDR3 DNA reads TGTGCCAACAGAGCCGCAGCGGGAGATTGGACTGAAGCTTTCTTT.

The chain employs TRBV19 and TRBJ1-4; D gene unclear. The CDR3 extends over 14 amino acids. The germline gives CDR1 LNHDA, CDR2 SQIVND (reference sequence). Deletions cut 4 bases from V and 5 bases from J, with 11 bases between. The CDR3 protein is CASSTLGRNEKLFF. The CDR3 nucleotides are TGTGCCAGTAGTACTTTAGGGAGGAATGAAAAACTGTTTTTT.

This sequence joins TRBV6-5 and TRBJ1-6; 9 positions match TRBD1. With 7 bases clipped from V and 9 bases from J, the junction kept 10 bases outside the gene matches. This CDR3 has 15 amino acids. CDR1 is MNHEY and CDR2 is SVGAGI in the germline V gene. This chain's CDR3 is CASTQKQGARSPLHF. CDR3 DNA: TGTGCCAGCACCCAAAAACAGGGGGCGCGTTCACCCCTCCACTTT.

The chain combines TRBV11-2 with TRBJ1-5; D is uncertain. The CDR3 runs 13 residues. The germline CDR1 and CDR2 sequences are SGHAT and FQNNGV. With 3 bases removed from V and 10 bases from J, the gap between germline ends came to 13 bases. CDR3 amino acids: CASSFARAFPQHF. In nucleotides, the CDR3 is TGTGCCAGCAGCTTTGCACGGGCCTTCCCCCAGCATTTT.

This chain joins TRBV28 and TRBJ2-7; perhaps TRBD1 as D (5 bases). V was shortened by 6 bases and J by 2 bases, with 5 bases between the two germline ends. The germline gives CDR1 MDHEN, CDR2 SYDVKM. This CDR3 is 11 amino acids long. The CDR3, as DNA: TGTGCCAGCAGGACAGCCTACGAGCAGTACTTC. Translation: CASRTAYEQYF.